A single sample gave rise to the 28 T cell receptor beta chains below, sequenced in a study of OX40 agonist ivuxolimab in advanced cancers. Here immunoSEQ multiplex PCR was the method, and the copy in TCRdb shows in-frame clones only, minus some. The table lists tens of thousands of clones, roughly nine tenths of them singletons, with 0.19% in the top ten. The sequencing here drew on CD4+ or CD8+ T cells sorted from blood, taken in a trial of the OX40 agonist ivuxolimab. The receptor set was obtained from an adult with an advanced solid tumor such as melanoma, head and neck, liver or kidney cancer.

J is TRBJ1-2 and V is TRBV4-1, with D unclear. The CDR3 is 15 amino acids. The V gene lost 1 base and the J gene lost 4 bases, with 13 bases spanning the gap. Germline values: CDR1 MGHRA, CDR2 YSYEKL. This chain's CDR3 is CASSQGVAPPYGYTF. The CDR3 region has the DNA TGCGCCAGCAGCCAAGGTGTGGCCCCTCCCTATGGCTACACCTTC.

The DNA for the CDR3 is TGCGCCAGCAGCTGGTCACGTACCGAGGGGACCCAGTACTTC. Its protein is CASSWSRTEGTQYF. The chain recombines TRBV5-1 with TRBJ2-5, with a possible D match to TRBD2 (5 bases). There are 14 residues in the CDR3. CDR1 is SGHRS, CDR2 YFSETQ, per germline. V lost 3 bases to trimming and J lost 7 bases, with 16 bases between them.

This clone appeared a single time. This chain connects TRBV28 to TRBJ1-2; 10 nucleotides match TRBD1. The CDR3 extends over 13 amino acids. The ends lost 6 bases at V and 6 bases at J; junction bases unmatched: 4. Germline values: CDR1 MDHEN, CDR2 SYDVKM. For the CDR3, the DNA is TGTGCCAGCAGGGGACAGGGGCGGGATGGCTACACCTTC. Its protein is CASRGQGRDGYTF.

This clone was found once. The CDR3 protein is CASSSIAKNIQYF. The CDR3 nucleotides read TGTGCCAGCAGTTCAATAGCCAAAAACATTCAGTACTTC. The chain recombines TRBV6-5 with TRBJ2-4; no definite D call. V was cut by 4 bases and J by 0 bases, with 4 bases left in between. The germline V gene has CDR1 MNHEY and CDR2 SVGAGI. This CDR3 is built from 13 residues.

This clone has just a few counts. The rearrangement uses TRBV29-1 and TRBJ1-2, with 7 nucleotides matching TRBD1. CDR3 size: 12 residues. Trimming at V came to 5 bases and at J to 6 bases, leaving 6 bases not matched to a gene. Germline CDR1 is SQVTM and CDR2 is ANQGSEA. The DNA for the CDR3 is TGCAGCGTTAATTCAGGGGGTGATGGCTACACCTTC. This gives the protein CSVNSGGDGYTF.

The chain recombines TRBV15 with TRBJ2-3; the D is unclear. The CDR3 is made up of 15 amino acids. Germline V lookup: CDR1 LNHNV, CDR2 YYDKDF (reference sequence). Trimming took off 5 bases at V and 1 base at J, with 13 bases between the two ends. The CDR3 spells CATSPSDARTDTQYF. The CDR3 DNA is TGTGCCACCAGCCCCTCGGACGCACGCACAGATACGCAGTATTTT.

The V and J genes are TRBV23-1 and TRBJ2-7; D uncertain. TRBV23-1 is designated an ORF whose function remains uncertain. The CDR3 length is 16 residues. The ends were cut back, 0 bases at V and 3 bases at J, with 15 bases in the middle. CDR3 nucleotide sequence: TGCGCCAGCAGTCAATCCTCGCCTATGCGGTTCTACGAGCAGTACTTC. Translated: CASSQSSPMRFYEQYF.

This clone occurred once. This rearrangement joins TRBV14 to TRBJ2-6; no clear D gene. Deletions cut 5 bases from V and 0 bases from J, with 23 bases between. CDR1 is SGHDN, CDR2 FVKESK, per germline. The CDR3 is made up of 20 amino acids. CDR3 sequence reads: CASSLVPFSPFTSGANVLTF. CDR3 coding DNA: TGTGCCAGCAGCTTAGTCCCCTTTTCGCCTTTTACCTCTGGGGCCAACGTCCTGACTTTC.

The chain carries TRBV6-5 and TRBJ1-2; 8 bases fit TRBD1. There are 15 residues in the CDR3. Germline trimming cut 2 bases from V and 6 bases from J; bases unmatched to any gene: 8. Germline V gives CDR1 MNHEY, CDR2 SVGAGI. The CDR3 DNA is TGTGCCAGCAGTTACCCTAGGGGGACAGGCAATGGCTACACCTTC. Protein: CASSYPRGTGNGYTF.

The V gene is TRBV2, the J gene TRBJ1-3, with D uncertain. This CDR3 spans 14 amino acids. Germline V gene sequence: CDR1 SNHLY, CDR2 FYNNEI. V was shortened by 6 bases and J by 0 bases, with 9 bases between the two germline ends. DNA of the CDR3: TGTGCCAGCAGAGGACGGTACTCTGGAAACACCATATATTTT. This translates into CASRGRYSGNTIYF.

The gene calls are TRBV2 and TRBJ1-1, with TRBD1 matching over 7 bases. The germline CDR1 and CDR2 sequences are SNHLY and FYNNEI. V was clipped by 7 bases and J by 4 bases; unmatched bases: 6. The CDR3 length is 13 residues. The CDR3 DNA sequence: TGTGCCAGCACCTTGACAGGGACCACTGAAGCTTTCTTT. It is translated as CASTLTGTTEAFF.

The chain has TRBV10-2 and TRBJ2-7, with TRBD2 identical over 12 bases. CDR1 is WSHSY, CDR2 SAAADI, per germline. V dropped 3 bases and J dropped 2; count of bases not matched to a gene: 2. There are 15 residues in the CDR3. The CDR3 sequence is CASSDPSGGAYEQYV. As DNA, the CDR3 is TGCGCCAGCAGTGACCCTAGCGGGGGGGCCTACGAGCAGTACGTC.

As for this clone: An end of the junction does not agree with germline; a read error may underlie this. This rearrangement joins TRBV29-1 to TRBJ2-2; no firm D call. CDR1 is SQVTM, CDR2 ANQGSEA, per germline. CDR3 length: 14 amino acids. This chain's CDR3 is CSVEEHSLVGQLFF. CDR3 bases: TGCAGCGTTGAAGAACACAGCCTGGTCGGGCAGCTGTTTTTT.

The rearrangement joins TRBV10-3 to TRBJ1-2; the D is unclear. Germline loops: CDR1 ENHRY, CDR2 SYGVKD. V was clipped by 10 bases and J by 7 bases, with 25 bases between them. This CDR3 comprises 15 residues. CDR3 bases: TGTGCCACCCTCTGTTGGGAAGAGACGGGCTGTGGCTACACCTTC. Translation gives CATLCWEETGCGYTF.

The rearrangement uses TRBV19 and TRBJ2-5, with D perhaps TRBD2 (5 bases). The CDR3 runs to 15 residues. Germline V gene sequence: CDR1 LNHDA, CDR2 SQIVND (reference sequence). Trimming took off 6 bases at V and 5 bases at J, with 19 bases between the two ends. The CDR3 loop reads CASRMSTRVSETQYF. DNA of the CDR3: TGTGCCAGTAGGATGTCGACGCGGGTGAGTGAGACCCAGTACTTC. Drawing the rest from reference TRBV19 and TRBJ2-5, the complete variable domain is DGGITQSPKYLFRKEGQNVTLSCEQNLNHDAMYWYRQDPGQGLRLIYYSQIVNDFQKGDIAEGYSVSREKKESFPLTVTSAQKNPTAFYLCASRMSTRVSETQYFGPGTRLLVL.

DNA for the CDR3: TGTGCCAGCAGTGATCCCTGGGCGAACACCGGGGAGCTGTTTTTT. Protein product: CASSDPWANTGELFF. This chain joins TRBV27 and TRBJ2-2; no definite D call. Germline CDR1 reads MNHEY; CDR2 reads SMNVEV (reference sequence). Trimming stripped 5 bases from V and 0 bases from J, with 10 bases between. The CDR3 is 15 amino acids.

This clone has a single count. The chain is built from TRBV7-6 and TRBJ2-3, with TRBD2 as a possible D gene (6 bases). Germline V gene sequence: CDR1 SGHVS, CDR2 FNYEAQ. V was pared by 5 bases and J by 2 bases, with 20 bases between. The CDR3 loop spans 17 amino acids. This CDR3 reads CASSPRLVAENTDTQYF. The CDR3 DNA is TGTGCCAGCAGCCCCCGCCTGGTAGCGGAGAACACAGATACGCAGTATTTT.

The rearrangement links TRBV19 to TRBJ2-7, with D possibly matching TRBD1 (5 bases). The CDR3 has 14 residues. The ends were cut back, 3 bases at V and 3 bases at J, with 12 bases in the middle. Per germline, CDR1 LNHDA and CDR2 SQIVND (reference sequence). The CDR3 DNA reads TGTGCCAGTAGTATCGGGCAGGGCCTCTACGAGCAGTACTTC. It specifies CASSIGQGLYEQYF.

V and J are TRBV5-1 and TRBJ2-7, with 7 nucleotides matching TRBD1. CDR3 length equals 14 residues. CDR1 and CDR2 (germline): SGHRS, YFSETQ. J gave up 0 bases and V 4 bases, and 4 bases lay outside the gene matches. The CDR3 DNA reads TGCGCCAGCAGCATCCAGGGGGACTCCTACGAGCAGTACTTC. It yields the protein CASSIQGDSYEQYF.

A single count supports this clone. This sequence joins TRBV19 and TRBJ1-2, with 9 bases fitting TRBD1. Trimming cost V 5 bases and J 2 bases; bases outside gene matches: 6. CDR3 length: 15 residues. CDR1 and CDR2 (germline): LNHDA, SQIVND (reference sequence). The CDR3 DNA follows: TGTGCCAGTAGTGCGCCGGGACAGGGAAACTATGGCTACACCTTC. This gives the protein CASSAPGQGNYGYTF. Full variable domain (outside the CDR3, taken from reference TRBV19 and TRBJ1-2): DGGITQSPKYLFRKEGQNVTLSCEQNLNHDAMYWYRQDPGQGLRLIYYSQIVNDFQKGDIAEGYSVSREKKESFPLTVTSAQKNPTAFYLCASSAPGQGNYGYTFGSGTRLTVV.

The chain combines TRBV19 with TRBJ1-3; D gene uncertain. Looked up from germline, CDR1 is LNHDA and CDR2 is SQIVND (reference sequence). The CDR3 is 15 amino acids. Between the trimmed V and J ends, which lost 3 bases and 4 bases, there was a span of 13 bases. DNA of the CDR3: TGTGCCAGTAGTATCGGGCCTGGGGAAGGAAACACCATATATTTT. Encoded protein: CASSIGPGEGNTIYF.

This chain connects TRBV28 to TRBJ1-5; 8 nucleotides agree with TRBD1. Germline V lookup: CDR1 MDHEN, CDR2 SYDVKM. The CDR3 has 17 residues. The trim removed 6 bases at V and 0 bases at J, leaving 10 bases unmatched. In DNA form, the CDR3 reads TGTGCCAGCAGGGACAGGGATTTCCCCTATAGCAATCAGCCCCAGCATTTT. It yields the protein CASRDRDFPYSNQPQHF.

This clone was recorded once. J is TRBJ1-6 and V is TRBV5-6, with a tentative D call TRBD1 (5 bases). CDR3 size: 13 residues. In germline, CDR1 is SGHDT, CDR2 YYEEEE. V gave up 4 bases and J gave up 8 bases, with 10 bases separating them. CDR3 loop: CASSVTTDSPLHF. CDR3 nucleotides: TGTGCCAGCAGCGTAACGACAGATTCACCCCTCCACTTT.

The genes are TRBV18 and TRBJ1-5, with D unresolved. V lost 3 bases and J 8 bases, leaving 14 bases between the germline ends. This CDR3 region has 14 residues. Germline V gene data show CDR1 as KGHSH and CDR2 as LQKENI. CDR3 in amino acids: CASSPLDGLEPQHF. The CDR3 DNA reads as TGTGCCAGCTCACCCCTTGATGGACTAGAGCCCCAGCATTTT.

This clone was seen a single time. The CDR3 DNA follows: TGTGCCAGCAGTTCGCCGGGAAACTCTTACGAGCAGTACTTC. It codes for CASSSPGNSYEQYF. The rearrangement uses TRBV6-6 and TRBJ2-7, with TRBD2 as a possible D gene (5 bases). Trimming pared 4 bases from V and 4 bases from J, leaving 14 bases between. Germline V gene data show CDR1 as MNHNY and CDR2 as SVGAGI (reference sequence). The CDR3 extends over 14 amino acids.

The chain employs TRBV7-9 and TRBJ2-1; 12 bases match TRBD1. From germline, CDR1 is SEHNR and CDR2 FQNEAQ (reference sequence). This CDR3 is 15 amino acids long. V was pared by 10 bases and J by 7 bases, with 11 bases of the junction left unmatched. CDR3 residues: CAIPMGQGAGNEQFF. The CDR3, as DNA: TGTGCCATCCCGATGGGACAGGGGGCGGGGAATGAGCAGTTCTTC. Full variable domain (remainder filled in from reference TRBV7-9 and TRBJ2-1): DTGVSQNPRHKITKRGQNVTFRCDPISEHNRLYWYRQTLGQGPEFLTYFQNEAQLEKSRLLSDRFSAERPKGSFSTLEIQRTEQGDSAMYLCAIPMGQGAGNEQFFGPGTRLTVL.

The chain recombines TRBV6-5 with TRBJ2-3; no reliable D call. Looked up from germline, CDR1 is MNHEY and CDR2 is SVGAGI. The CDR3 extends over 12 amino acids. V was shortened by 8 bases and J by 11 bases, with 17 bases between the two germline ends. The CDR3 sequence: CASQERGPKQYF. The CDR3 DNA sequence: TGTGCCAGCCAGGAACGAGGACCGAAGCAGTATTTT.

The chain employs TRBV4-2 and TRBJ2-5, with D possibly being TRBD1 (6 bases). Trimming shortened V by 0 bases and J by 1 base, and 6 bases separated the two germline ends. The CDR3 covers 14 residues. Germline V gene data show CDR1 as LGHNA and CDR2 as YNFKEQ. The CDR3 loop is CASSQEQGQETQYF. The CDR3 coding sequence is TGTGCCAGCAGCCAAGAACAGGGCCAAGAGACCCAGTACTTC.